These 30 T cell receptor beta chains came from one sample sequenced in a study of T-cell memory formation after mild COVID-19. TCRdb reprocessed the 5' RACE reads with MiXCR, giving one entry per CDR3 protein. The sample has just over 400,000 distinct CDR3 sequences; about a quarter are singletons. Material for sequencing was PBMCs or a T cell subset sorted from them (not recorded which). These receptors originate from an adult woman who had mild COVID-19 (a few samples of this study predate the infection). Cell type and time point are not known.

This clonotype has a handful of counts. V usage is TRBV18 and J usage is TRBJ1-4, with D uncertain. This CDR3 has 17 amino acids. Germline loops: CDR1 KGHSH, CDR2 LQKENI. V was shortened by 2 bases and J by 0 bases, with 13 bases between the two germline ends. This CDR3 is CASSPGVAVATNEKLFF. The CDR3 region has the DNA TGTGCCAGCTCACCAGGGGTGGCCGTTGCAACTAATGAAAAACTGTTTTTT.

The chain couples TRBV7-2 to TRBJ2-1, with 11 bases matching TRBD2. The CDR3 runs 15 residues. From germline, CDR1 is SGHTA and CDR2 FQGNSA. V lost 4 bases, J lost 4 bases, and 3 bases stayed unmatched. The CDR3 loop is CASSSSSGGYNEQFF. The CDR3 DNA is TGTGCCAGCAGCTCCTCTAGCGGGGGGTACAATGAGCAGTTCTTC.

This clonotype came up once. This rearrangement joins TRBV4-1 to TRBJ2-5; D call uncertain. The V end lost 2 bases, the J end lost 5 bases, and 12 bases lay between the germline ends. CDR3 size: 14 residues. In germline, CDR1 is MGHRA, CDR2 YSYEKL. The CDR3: CASSQSTSIETQYF. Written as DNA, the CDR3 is TGCGCCAGCAGCCAATCAACGAGTATCGAGACCCAGTACTTC.

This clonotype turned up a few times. The CDR3 DNA follows: TGCAGTGCTAGAGAGGGGACAGGTCATGAAAAACTGTTTTTT. The encoded protein is CSAREGTGHEKLFF. The rearrangement joins TRBV20-1 to TRBJ1-4, with 8 bases fitting TRBD1. V was clipped by 0 bases and J by 6 bases; unmatched bases: 3. The CDR3 contains 14 residues. Germline assignment: CDR1 DFQATT and CDR2 SNEGSKA (reference sequence).

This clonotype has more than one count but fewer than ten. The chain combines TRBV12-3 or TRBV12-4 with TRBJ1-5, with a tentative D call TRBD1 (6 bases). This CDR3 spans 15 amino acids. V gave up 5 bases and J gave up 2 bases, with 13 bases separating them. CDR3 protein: CASSRQVGGNQPQHF. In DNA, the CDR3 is TGTGCCAGCAGTCGACAGGTCGGGGGCAATCAGCCCCAGCATTTT.

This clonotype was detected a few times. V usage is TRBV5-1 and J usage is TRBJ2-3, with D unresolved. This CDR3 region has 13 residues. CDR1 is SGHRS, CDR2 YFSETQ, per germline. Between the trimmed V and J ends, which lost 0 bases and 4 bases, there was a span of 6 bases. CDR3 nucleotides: TGCGCCAGCAGCTTGGCGCCCTCAGATACGCAGTATTTT. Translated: CASSLAPSDTQYF. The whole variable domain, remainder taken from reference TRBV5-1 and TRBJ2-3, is KAGVTQTPRYLIKTRGQQVTLSCSPISGHRSVSWYQQTPGQGLQFLFEYFSETQRNKGNFPGRFSGRQFSNSRSEMNVSTLELGDSALYLCASSLAPSDTQYFGPGTRLTVL.

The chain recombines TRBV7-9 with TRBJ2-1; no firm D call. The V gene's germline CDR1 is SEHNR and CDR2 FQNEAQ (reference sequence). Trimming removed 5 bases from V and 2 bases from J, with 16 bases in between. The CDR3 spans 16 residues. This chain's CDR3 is CASSPGGPWAYNEQFF. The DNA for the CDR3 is TGTGCCAGCAGCCCAGGTGGACCGTGGGCCTACAATGAGCAGTTCTTC.

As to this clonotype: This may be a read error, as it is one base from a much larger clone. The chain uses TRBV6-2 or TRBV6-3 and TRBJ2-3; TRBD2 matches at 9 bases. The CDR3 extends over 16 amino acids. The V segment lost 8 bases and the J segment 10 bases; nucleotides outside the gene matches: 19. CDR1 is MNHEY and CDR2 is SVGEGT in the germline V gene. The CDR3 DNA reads TGTGCCAGCGGTTCTAGTTTGGGACTAGCTACGGATGCGCAGTATTTT. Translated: CASGSSLGLATDAQYF.

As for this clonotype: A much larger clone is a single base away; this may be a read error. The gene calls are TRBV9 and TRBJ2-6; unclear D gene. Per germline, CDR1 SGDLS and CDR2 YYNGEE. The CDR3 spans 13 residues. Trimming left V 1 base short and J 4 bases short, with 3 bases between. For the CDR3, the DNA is TGTGCCAGCAGCGTACCCGGGGCCAACGTCCTGACTTTC. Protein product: CASSVPGANVLTF. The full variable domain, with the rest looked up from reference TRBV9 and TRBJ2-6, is DSGVTQTPKHLITATGQRVTLRCSPRSGDLSVYWYQQSLDQGLQFLIQYYNGEERAKGNILERFSAQQFPDLHSELNLSSLELGDSALYFCASSVPGANVLTFGAGSRLTVL.

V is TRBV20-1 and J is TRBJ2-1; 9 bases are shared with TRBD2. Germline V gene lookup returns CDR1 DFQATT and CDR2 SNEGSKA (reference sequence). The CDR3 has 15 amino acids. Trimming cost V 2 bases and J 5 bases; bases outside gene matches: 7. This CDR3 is CSARPGTSRNNEQFF. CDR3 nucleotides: TGCAGTGCTAGACCCGGGACTAGCAGAAACAATGAGCAGTTCTTC.

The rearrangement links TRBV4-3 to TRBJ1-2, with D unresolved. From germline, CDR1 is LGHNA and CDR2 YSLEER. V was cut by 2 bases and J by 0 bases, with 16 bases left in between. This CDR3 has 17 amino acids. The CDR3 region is CASSQLNTAGANYGYTF. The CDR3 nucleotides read TGCGCCAGCAGCCAACTCAATACGGCCGGAGCTAACTATGGCTACACCTTC.

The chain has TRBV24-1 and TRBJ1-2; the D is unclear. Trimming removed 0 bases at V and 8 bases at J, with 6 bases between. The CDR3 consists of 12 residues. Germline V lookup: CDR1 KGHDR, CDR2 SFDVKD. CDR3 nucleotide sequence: TGTGCCACCAGTGATTTGAACTTCGGCTACACCTTC. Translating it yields CATSDLNFGYTF.

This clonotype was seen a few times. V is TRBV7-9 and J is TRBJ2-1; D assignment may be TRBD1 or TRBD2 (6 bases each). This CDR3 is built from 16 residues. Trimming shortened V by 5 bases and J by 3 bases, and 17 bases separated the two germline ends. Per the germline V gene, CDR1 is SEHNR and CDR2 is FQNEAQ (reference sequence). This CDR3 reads CASSPGGGENYNEQFF. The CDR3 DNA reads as TGTGCCAGCAGCCCCGGAGGGGGAGAAAACTACAATGAGCAGTTCTTC.

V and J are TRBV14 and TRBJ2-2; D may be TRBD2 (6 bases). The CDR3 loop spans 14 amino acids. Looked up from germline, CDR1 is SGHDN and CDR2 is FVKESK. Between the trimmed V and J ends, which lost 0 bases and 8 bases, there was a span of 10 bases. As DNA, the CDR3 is TGTGCCAGCAGCCAAGATCGGGGGAGAGGGGAGCTGTTTTTT. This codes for CASSQDRGRGELFF.

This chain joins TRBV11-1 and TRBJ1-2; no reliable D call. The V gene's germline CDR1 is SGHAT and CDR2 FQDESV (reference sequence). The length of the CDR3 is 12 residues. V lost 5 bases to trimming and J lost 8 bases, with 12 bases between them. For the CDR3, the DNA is TGTGCCAGCAGCGCCCAAGGAAGGGGCTACACCTTC. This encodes CASSAQGRGYTF.

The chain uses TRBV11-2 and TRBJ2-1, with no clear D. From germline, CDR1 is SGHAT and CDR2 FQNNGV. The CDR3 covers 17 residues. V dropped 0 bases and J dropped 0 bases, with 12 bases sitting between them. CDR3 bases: TGTGCCAGCAGCTTAGAACCCCGCCTCCCCTCCTACAATGAGCAGTTCTTC. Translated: CASSLEPRLPSYNEQFF.

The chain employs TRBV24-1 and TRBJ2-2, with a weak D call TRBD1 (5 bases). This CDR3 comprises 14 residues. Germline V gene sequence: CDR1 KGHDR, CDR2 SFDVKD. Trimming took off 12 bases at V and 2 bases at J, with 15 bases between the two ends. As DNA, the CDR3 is TGTGCCTCGCAGGGTTTTTCCAACACCGGGGAGCTGTTTTTT. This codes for CASQGFSNTGELFF.

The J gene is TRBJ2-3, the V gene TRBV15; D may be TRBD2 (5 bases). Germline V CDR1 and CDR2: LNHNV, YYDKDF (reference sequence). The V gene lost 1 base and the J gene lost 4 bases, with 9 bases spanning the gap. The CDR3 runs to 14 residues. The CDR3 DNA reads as TGTGCCACCAGCAGAGGAGGGCCCGCAGATACGCAGTATTTT. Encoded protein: CATSRGGPADTQYF.

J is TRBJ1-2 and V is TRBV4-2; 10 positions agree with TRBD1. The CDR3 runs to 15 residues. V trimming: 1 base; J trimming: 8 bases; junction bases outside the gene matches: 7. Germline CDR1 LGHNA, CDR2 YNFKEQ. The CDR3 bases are TGTGCCAGCAGCCAAGCTCTGACAGGGGGCGGAGGCTACACCTTC. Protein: CASSQALTGGGGYTF.

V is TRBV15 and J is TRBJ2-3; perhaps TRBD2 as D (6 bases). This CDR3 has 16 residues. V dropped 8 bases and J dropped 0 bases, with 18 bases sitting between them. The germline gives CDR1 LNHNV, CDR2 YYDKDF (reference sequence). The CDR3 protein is CATALWGEASTDTQYF. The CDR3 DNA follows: TGTGCCACCGCACTGTGGGGGGAGGCAAGCACAGATACGCAGTATTTT.

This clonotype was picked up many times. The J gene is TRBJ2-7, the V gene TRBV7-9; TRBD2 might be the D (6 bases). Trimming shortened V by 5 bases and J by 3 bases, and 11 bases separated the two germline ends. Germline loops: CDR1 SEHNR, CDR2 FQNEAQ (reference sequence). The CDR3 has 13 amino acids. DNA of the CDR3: TGTGCCAGCAGCCTGGGACTTCGCTACGAGCAGTACTTC. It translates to CASSLGLRYEQYF.

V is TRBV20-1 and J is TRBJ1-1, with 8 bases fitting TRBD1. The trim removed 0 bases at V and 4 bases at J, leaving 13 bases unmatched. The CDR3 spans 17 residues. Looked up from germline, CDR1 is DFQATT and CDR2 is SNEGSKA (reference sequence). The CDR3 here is CSARDLKGTGGTTEAFF. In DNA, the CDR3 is TGCAGTGCTAGAGATTTGAAGGGAACAGGGGGTACCACTGAAGCTTTCTTT.

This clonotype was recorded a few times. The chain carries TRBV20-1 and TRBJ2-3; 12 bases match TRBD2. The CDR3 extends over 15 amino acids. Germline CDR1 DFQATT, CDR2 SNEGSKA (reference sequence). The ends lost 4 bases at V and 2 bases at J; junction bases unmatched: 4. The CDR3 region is CSAILAGGPTDTQYF. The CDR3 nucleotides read TGCAGTGCTATTCTAGCGGGAGGGCCCACAGATACGCAGTATTTT.

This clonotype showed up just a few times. The CDR3 region is CASRTLEGTDTQYF. For the CDR3, the DNA is TGTGCCAGCCGGACTCTAGAGGGCACAGATACGCAGTATTTT. The chain carries TRBV11-1 and TRBJ2-3; D might be TRBD2 (5 bases). The CDR3 runs 14 residues. V was shortened by 8 bases and J by 1 base, with 13 bases between the two germline ends. Per the germline V gene, CDR1 is SGHAT and CDR2 is FQDESV (reference sequence).

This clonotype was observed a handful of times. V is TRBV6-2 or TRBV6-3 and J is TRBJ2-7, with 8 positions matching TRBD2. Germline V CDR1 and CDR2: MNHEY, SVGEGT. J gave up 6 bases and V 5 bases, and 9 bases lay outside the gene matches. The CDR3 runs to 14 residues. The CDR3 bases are TGTGCCAGCAGTAACGCGGGACTAGTCTTCGAGCAGTACTTC. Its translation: CASSNAGLVFEQYF.

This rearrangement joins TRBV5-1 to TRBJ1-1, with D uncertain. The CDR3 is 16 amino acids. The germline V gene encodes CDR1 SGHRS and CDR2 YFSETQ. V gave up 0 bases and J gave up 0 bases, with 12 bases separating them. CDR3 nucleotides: TGCGCCAGCAGCTTGGGGAGCAGTCGCCTGAACACTGAAGCTTTCTTT. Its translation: CASSLGSSRLNTEAFF.

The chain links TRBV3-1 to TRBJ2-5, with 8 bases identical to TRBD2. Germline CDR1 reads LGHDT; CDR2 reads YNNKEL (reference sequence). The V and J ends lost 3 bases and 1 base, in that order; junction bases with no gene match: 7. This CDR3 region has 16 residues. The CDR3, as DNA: TGTGCCAGCAGCCATCCGGATAGCGGGGCCCAAGAGACCCAGTACTTC. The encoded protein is CASSHPDSGAQETQYF.

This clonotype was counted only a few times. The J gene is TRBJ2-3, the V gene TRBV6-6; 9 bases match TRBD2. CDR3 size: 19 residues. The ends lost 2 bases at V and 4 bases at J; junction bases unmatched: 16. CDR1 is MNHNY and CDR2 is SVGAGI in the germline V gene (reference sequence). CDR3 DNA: TGTGCCAGCAGTTACCCTGAAACTTCTAGCGGGGCGTTGGCAGATACGCAGTATTTT. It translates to CASSYPETSSGALADTQYF.

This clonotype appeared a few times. CDR3 coding DNA: TGTGCCAGCAGCCCGACTAGCGGCAGCGAGCAGTACTTC. Translating it yields CASSPTSGSEQYF. The V call is TRBV7-2, the J call TRBJ2-7; TRBD2 aligns across 9 bases. Germline CDR1 is SGHTA and CDR2 is FQGNSA. V was pared by 5 bases and J by 6 bases, with 5 bases of the junction left unmatched. This CDR3 region has 13 residues.

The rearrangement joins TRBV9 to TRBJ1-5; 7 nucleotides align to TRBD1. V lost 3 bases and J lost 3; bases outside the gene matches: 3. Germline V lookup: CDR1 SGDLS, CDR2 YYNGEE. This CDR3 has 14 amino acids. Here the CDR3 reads CASSARGYNQPQHF. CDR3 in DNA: TGTGCCAGCAGCGCCAGGGGGTACAATCAGCCCCAGCATTTT.